A selection of T cell receptor beta chains follows, all from one sample in a study of human T cells and chemical hapten exposure. Via MiXCR, TCRdb re-called the RACE reads, giving one row per CDR3 protein. This table holds over 100,000 distinct CDR3 sequences, about a tenth found once. Sequencing was performed on whole blood, taken in connection with sensitization to the hapten diphenylcyclopropenone (DPC). The source of these receptors is a middle-aged woman with alopecia areata. Some clones in this sample may be carry-over from other donors' samples. CDR3s leave out the opening cysteine and the closing phenylalanine or tryptophan.

v_call | cdr3_aa
TRBV2 | ASSEGQLNTEAF
TRBV4-3 | ASSQAQGGYNEQF
TRBV10-1 | ASSPYWTQN
TRBV20-1 | SALRDLYLYSNTGELF
TRBV7-2 | ASSPLAGDNEQF
TRBV6-5 | ASRLRQGNGYT
TRBV4-3 | ASSVGADYGYT
TRBV20-1 | SARDHKSNQPQH
TRBV11-2 | ASSFAGQGVSEQY
TRBV6-6 | ASSYGDRANSPLH
TRBV5-6 | ASSLDPGSDTQY
TRBV28 | ASSPWTAETQY
TRBV3-2 | ASSPKGSCTEAF
TRBV6-6 | ASSYAGSNTEAF
TRBV3-1 | ASSPSNYEQY
TRBV2 | ASILRGNTEAF
TRBV3-1 | ASSQKRDGEKLF
TRBV5-1 | ASSLGTPDEQF
TRBV20-1 | SAARTDGMRAKNIQY
TRBV6-5 | ASRGTVNYGYT
TRBV18 | ASSQGQGSATNEKLF
TRBV25-1 | ASSEAGGGETQY
TRBV7-2 | ASSLMTGELGYT
TRBV28 | ASSFLTGTRHEQY
TRBV7-9 | ASSLGWGVQAF
TRBV20-1 | SASGLLLGWQETQY
TRBV18 | ASSPTGEQTEAF
TRBV6-2/TRBV6-3 | ASSYSGGTFEEQY
TRBV11-2 | ASSLSPGRGSQDTQY
TRBV10-3 | AISGLPPNTGELF
TRBV2 | ASSEVRGEYNEQF
TRBV2 | ASGRGYNEQF
TRBV11-3 | ASSFGGSSNTGELF
TRBV7-2 | ASSLVLGGGPHNEQF
TRBV5-1 | ASISTPGMNTEAF
TRBV4-3 | ASSQEGWLGYEQY
TRBV28 | ASSPGGLWTQY
TRBV5-4 | ASSSGPSSGELF
TRBV15 | ATSTGRSYNSPLH
TRBV28 | ASSFPDSSAQY
TRBV6-5 | ASSYWAGGSDTQY
TRBV7-9 | AILGGGGSTDTQY
TRBV3-1 | ASSQVKETQY
TRBV20-1 | SAPASGGAPKTQY
TRBV2 | ASRWDNYNSPLH
TRBV20-1 | SLLLAGKTYEQY
TRBV7-2 | ASSFRQASETQY
TRBV11-2 | ASSLGEWTGHQETQY
TRBV10-3 | AISESGYEQY
TRBV28 | ASSFSSFSYNEQF
TRBV20-1 | SASPAGRDNEQF
TRBV21-1 | ASSLTRGPNTGELF
TRBV4-3 | ASSPGTGPTKLF
TRBV19 | ASSILRGSSYEQY
TRBV7-2 | ASSSPFSSEKLF